This T cell receptor beta chain was retrieved from a study of T-cell memory formation after mild COVID-19. The wider study: Largely donor-specific sequence clusters came from a couple of donors. Notes on the study in general: The pre-infection memory compartment contained some responding clones, suggesting cross-reactive memory joined. Clones that contracted from day 15 to 85 were balanced CD4/CD8, while later expanders leaned CD4+.

The count of this clonotype is one. The antigen remains undetermined. Constant-segment-primed 5'RACE gave TCR alpha and TCR beta cDNA libraries with sample barcodes and UMIs. TCRdb reprocessed the 5' RACE reads with MiXCR, giving one entry per CDR3 protein. The sample has some 440,000 distinct CDR3 sequences, around a quarter seen once. The sequence came from an adult woman who had mild COVID-19 (a few samples of this study predate the infection). Cell type and time point are not known. Sequenced input: PBMCs or a T cell subset sorted from them (not recorded which).

CDR3 protein: CATHSTGNYGYTF. CDR3 bases: TGTGCCACCCACTCGACGGGAAACTATGGCTACACCTTC. The chain employs TRBV27 and TRBJ1-2; D not certain. The CDR3 length is 13 residues. V lost 10 bases, J lost 2 bases, and 14 bases lay in between. Germline loops: CDR1 MNHEY, CDR2 SMNVEV (reference sequence).